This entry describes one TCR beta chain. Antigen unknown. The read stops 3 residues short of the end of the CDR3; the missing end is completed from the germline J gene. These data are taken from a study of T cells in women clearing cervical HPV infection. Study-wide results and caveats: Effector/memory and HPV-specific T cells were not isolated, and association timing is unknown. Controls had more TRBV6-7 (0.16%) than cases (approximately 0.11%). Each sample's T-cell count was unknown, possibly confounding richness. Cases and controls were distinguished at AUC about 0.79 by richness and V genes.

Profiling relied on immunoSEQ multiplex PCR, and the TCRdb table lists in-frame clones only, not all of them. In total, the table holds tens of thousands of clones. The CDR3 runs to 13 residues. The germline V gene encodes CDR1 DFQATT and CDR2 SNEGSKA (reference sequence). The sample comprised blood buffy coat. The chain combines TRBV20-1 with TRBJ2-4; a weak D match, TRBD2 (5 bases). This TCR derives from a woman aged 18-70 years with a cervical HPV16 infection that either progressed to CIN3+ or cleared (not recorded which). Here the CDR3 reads CSAKFGVPNGQYF. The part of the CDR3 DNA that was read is TGCAGTGCTAAGTTCGGGGTTCCTAATGGT.